Below, 28 T cell receptor beta chains from the same sample are listed, as sequenced in a study of blood T cell repertoires in COVID-19. TCRdb keeps only in-frame clones here, not all; method: immunoSEQ multiplex PCR. The repertoire consists of about 330,000 clones, with about 90% occurring once and the leading ten covering roughly 1%. Sequenced: PBMCs or T cells enriched from blood (not recorded which). The receptors originated from a woman between 25 and 40 years old who had recovered from COVID-19.

There are a few counts of this clone. The chain recombines TRBV30 with TRBJ2-1; no definite D call. Looked up from germline, CDR1 is GTSNPN and CDR2 is SVGIG (reference sequence). Trimming stripped 1 base from V and 6 bases from J, with 4 bases between. The CDR3 is 11 residues long. This CDR3 is CAWSELNEQFF. Written as DNA, the CDR3 is TGTGCCTGGAGTGAACTCAATGAGCAGTTCTTC.

This clone was observed a single time. V gene TRBV11-2 combines with J gene TRBJ2-1, with TRBD1 matching 9 bases. The V gene end was trimmed by 5 bases and the J gene end by 3 bases; junction bases not matched to a gene: 14. This CDR3 spans 18 amino acids. Germline CDR1 SGHAT, CDR2 FQNNGV. The CDR3 DNA follows: TGTGCCAGCAGCCCACGAAAGACCGGGACAGGGTTCTACAATGAGCAGTTCTTC. It yields the protein CASSPRKTGTGFYNEQFF. Drawing the rest from reference TRBV11-2 and TRBJ2-1, the complete variable domain is EAGVAQSPRYKIIEKRQSVAFWCNPISGHATLYWYQQILGQGPKLLIQFQNNGVVDDSQLPKDRFSAERLKGVDSTLKIQPAKLEDSAVYLCASSPRKTGTGFYNEQFFGPGTRLTVL.

This rearrangement joins TRBV5-8 to TRBJ1-5, with D tentatively TRBD1 (5 bases). Trimming shortened V by 4 bases and J by 0 bases, and 14 bases separated the two germline ends. CDR1 and CDR2 from the germline V gene are SGHTS and YDEGEE. This CDR3 spans 16 amino acids. The CDR3 DNA reads as TGTGCCAGCAGCCCTGATACAGGTCATAGCAATCAGCCCCAGCATTTT. This encodes CASSPDTGHSNQPQHF.

V gene TRBV2 combines with J gene TRBJ2-2; the match to TRBD1 covers 8 bases. There are 14 residues in the CDR3. V was pared by 7 bases and J by 5 bases, with 6 bases of the junction left unmatched. Germline CDR1 SNHLY, CDR2 FYNNEI. CDR3 in DNA: TGTGCCAGCATGACAGGGGCCGGGACCGGGGAGCTGTTTTTT. It encodes CASMTGAGTGELFF. The full variable domain, with the rest looked up from reference TRBV2 and TRBJ2-2, is EPEVTQTPSHQVTQMGQEVILRCVPISNHLYFYWYRQILGQKVEFLVSFYNNEISEKSEIFDDQFSVERPDGSNFTLKIRSTKLEDSAMYFCASMTGAGTGELFFGEGSRLTVL.

The chain carries TRBV7-9 and TRBJ1-5; D possibly corresponds to TRBD1 (5 bases). V lost 1 base to trimming and J lost 4 bases, with 11 bases between them. The CDR3 runs to 15 residues. Per germline, CDR1 SEHNR and CDR2 FQNEAQ (reference sequence). CDR3: CASSLGRTSNQPQHF. CDR3 nucleotide sequence: TGTGCCAGCAGCTTAGGTCGGACATCTAATCAGCCCCAGCATTTT.

The gene calls are TRBV19 and TRBJ2-1; D is undetermined. This CDR3 has 17 amino acids. V was trimmed by 3 bases and J by 0 bases, leaving 15 bases between them. Germline V lookup: CDR1 LNHDA, CDR2 SQIVND (reference sequence). The CDR3 bases are TGTGCCAGTAGTATTCGATTATCGGTGAGCTCCTACAATGAGCAGTTCTTC. As protein: CASSIRLSVSSYNEQFF.

The J gene is TRBJ2-5, the V gene TRBV30; weak D call: TRBD2 (6 bases). The CDR3 is 14 amino acids. Trimming cost V 4 bases and J 2 bases, with 14 bases left between them. Germline V gene data show CDR1 as GTSNPN and CDR2 as SVGIG (reference sequence). DNA of the CDR3: TGTGCCTGGACCCCGGGCGGGGCACAAGAGACCCAGTACTTC. This translates into CAWTPGGAQETQYF.

This clone was detected only a few times. The genes are TRBV9 and TRBJ2-1; maybe TRBD1 (5 bases). This CDR3 region has 17 residues. Trimming removed 0 bases from V and 8 bases from J, with 21 bases in between. Germline CDR1 and CDR2: SGDLS and YYNGEE. The CDR3 spells CASSVGAAGILGDEQFF. The CDR3 nucleotides are TGTGCCAGCAGCGTAGGGGCAGCAGGGATCCTTGGCGATGAGCAGTTCTTC. Supplemented by reference TRBV9 and TRBJ2-1, the full variable domain reads DSGVTQTPKHLITATGQRVTLRCSPRSGDLSVYWYQQSLDQGLQFLIQYYNGEERAKGNILERFSAQQFPDLHSELNLSSLELGDSALYFCASSVGAAGILGDEQFFGPGTRLTVL.

This clone was observed at least ten times. The chain has TRBV7-9 and TRBJ1-6, with a tentative D call TRBD1 (6 bases). The CDR3 consists of 15 residues. The germline gives CDR1 SEHNR, CDR2 FQNEAQ (reference sequence). Between the trimmed V and J ends, which lost 0 bases and 7 bases, there was a span of 10 bases. CDR3 amino acids: CASSLAGGYNSPLHF. CDR3 DNA: TGTGCCAGCAGCTTAGCAGGGGGATACAATTCACCCCTCCACTTT.

The chain recombines TRBV7-2 with TRBJ2-1; no definite D call. CDR1 is SGHTA and CDR2 is FQGNSA in the germline V gene. The CDR3 consists of 12 residues. The V gene lost 1 base and the J gene lost 10 bases, with 8 bases spanning the gap. The CDR3 nucleotides read TGTGCCAGCAGCTTAGGGGCGCACGAGCAGTTCTTC. This gives the protein CASSLGAHEQFF.

The genes are TRBV28 and TRBJ2-5; tentatively, D is TRBD1 (6 bases). Trimming shortened V by 2 bases and J by 6 bases, and 16 bases separated the two germline ends. The CDR3 is 15 amino acids. Germline CDR1 is MDHEN and CDR2 is SYDVKM. The CDR3 region is CASSLGGQGGQTQYF. The CDR3, as DNA: TGTGCCAGCAGTTTAGGGGGACAAGGCGGGCAGACCCAGTACTTC.

This chain uses TRBV4-2 with TRBJ2-7; 8 bases are shared with TRBD2. This CDR3 has 17 residues. Germline V CDR1 and CDR2: LGHNA, YNFKEQ. J gave up 0 bases and V 0 bases, and 7 bases lay outside the gene matches. The DNA of the CDR3 is TGTGCCAGCAGCCAAGAAGCCCAGCGGGGGATCTCCTACGAGCAGTACTTC. Translating gives CASSQEAQRGISYEQYF.

Points on this clone: The junction departs from germline at one end; a sequencing error may be responsible. The chain joins TRBV19 to TRBJ2-7; the match to TRBD2 covers 10 bases. The CDR3 contains 15 residues. The germline V gene encodes CDR1 LNHDA and CDR2 SQIVND (reference sequence). CDR3 DNA sequence: TGTGCCAGTAGTACTGAGCGGGGGGGCTCCGACGAGCAGTACTTC. Translation: CASSTERGGSDEQYF.

DNA of the CDR3: TGCGCCAGCAGCCAGGGACAGGGCAAAGATACGCAGTATTTT. It is translated as CASSQGQGKDTQYF. This chain uses TRBV5-1 with TRBJ2-3; 9 nucleotides match TRBD1. The CDR3 has 14 amino acids. From germline, CDR1 is SGHRS and CDR2 YFSETQ. J gave up 5 bases and V 4 bases, and 5 bases lay outside the gene matches.

The chain joins TRBV15 to TRBJ1-1; D is undetermined. CDR3 length: 16 amino acids. CDR1 is LNHNV and CDR2 is YYDKDF in the germline V gene (reference sequence). V was shortened by 0 bases and J by 1 base, with 12 bases between the two germline ends. Here the CDR3 reads CATSRDFGGQNTEAFF. CDR3 coding DNA: TGTGCCACCAGCAGAGATTTCGGTGGGCAGAACACTGAAGCTTTCTTT.

The chain employs TRBV27 and TRBJ1-4; D is unclear. Per the germline V gene, CDR1 is MNHEY and CDR2 is SMNVEV (reference sequence). CDR3 length: 19 amino acids. Deletions cut 4 bases from V and 5 bases from J, with 26 bases between. CDR3 DNA sequence: TGTGCCAGCAGTTCCATACGGGGATTCGATCCTCGCGCGAATGAAAAACTGTTTTTT. Its protein product is CASSSIRGFDPRANEKLFF.

V and J are TRBV5-4 and TRBJ1-3, with a possible D match to TRBD1 (5 bases). The CDR3 is made up of 16 amino acids. V lost 4 bases to trimming and J lost 1 base, with 15 bases between them. Germline CDR1 SGHNT, CDR2 YYREEE (reference sequence). CDR3 DNA: TGTGCCAGCAGCCAGACCCAGGACATTTCTGGAAACACCATATATTTT. It translates to CASSQTQDISGNTIYF.

This chain uses TRBV5-6 with TRBJ1-6; 9 nucleotides align to TRBD1. This CDR3 contains 15 residues. Germline V lookup: CDR1 SGHDT, CDR2 YYEEEE. V shed 3 bases and J 10 bases; nucleotides not matched to a gene: 8. The CDR3 nucleotides read TGTGCCAGCAGCTCGCCGGGACAGGGATGGTCACCCCTCCACTTT. Its protein product is CASSSPGQGWSPLHF.

V gene TRBV25-1 combines with J gene TRBJ2-3; 11 nucleotides match TRBD2. CDR3 length: 16 amino acids. V shed 6 bases, J shed 0 bases, and the junction held 5 bases outside the gene matches. The germline V gene has CDR1 MGHDK and CDR2 SYGVNS. CDR3 nucleotide sequence: TGTGCCAGCAGGAGGGGACTAGCGGAGAGCACAGATACGCAGTATTTT. It is translated as CASRRGLAESTDTQYF.

The chain employs TRBV3-1 (or the pseudogene TRBV3-2) and TRBJ2-5; 11 positions match TRBD2. The V gene's germline CDR1 is LGHDT and CDR2 YNNKEL (reference sequence). J was trimmed by 3 bases and V by 6 bases; bases with no gene match: 3. This CDR3 spans 14 amino acids. CDR3 coding DNA: TGTGCCAGCAGGGTAGCGGGGGGGAAAGAGACCCAGTACTTC. This sequence encodes CASRVAGGKETQYF.

This chain joins TRBV18 and TRBJ1-3, with TRBD1 identical over 8 bases. The CDR3 totals 15 residues. V shed 5 bases and J 8 bases; nucleotides not matched to a gene: 11. The germline V gene has CDR1 KGHSH and CDR2 LQKENI. DNA for the CDR3: TGTGCCAGCTCATCCAGGACAGGGAAGACGGACACCATATATTTT. It encodes CASSSRTGKTDTIYF.

The rearrangement joins TRBV19 to TRBJ1-4; 11 positions agree with TRBD1. Per the germline V gene, CDR1 is LNHDA and CDR2 is SQIVND (reference sequence). V shed 9 bases, J shed 0 bases, and the junction held 6 bases outside the gene matches. This CDR3 spans 16 amino acids. As DNA, the CDR3 is TGTGCCAGCCGGGACAGGGGGTTTGCAACTAATGAAAAACTGTTTTTT. Translated: CASRDRGFATNEKLFF.

A note on this clone: At one end the junction does not follow the germline gene, possibly because of a read error. V and J are TRBV5-4 and TRBJ2-1; TRBD2 might be the D (6 bases). Germline V gene lookup returns CDR1 SGHNT and CDR2 YYREEE (reference sequence). This CDR3 is built from 14 residues. The CDR3 reads CASSSGDSFNEQFF. Here the CDR3 DNA reads TGTGCCAGCAGCTCGGGGGACTCCTTCAATGAGCAGTTCTTC.

J is TRBJ2-7 and V is TRBV5-4, with D perhaps TRBD1 (5 bases). V lost 7 bases and J lost 7, with 21 bases in between. The germline gives CDR1 SGHNT, CDR2 YYREEE (reference sequence). The CDR3 runs to 14 residues. The CDR3 reads CASGAPGLAEEQYF. Written as DNA, the CDR3 is TGTGCCAGCGGGGCGCCGGGTTTAGCCGAAGAGCAGTACTTC.

The rearrangement uses TRBV18 and TRBJ1-2; 7 bases fit TRBD1. Germline V gene data show CDR1 as KGHSH and CDR2 as LQKENI. V was pared by 7 bases and J by 6 bases, with 17 bases of the junction left unmatched. The CDR3 runs to 16 residues. CDR3 loop: CASLGTALPTRDGYTF. The CDR3 nucleotides are TGTGCCAGCTTGGGGACAGCCCTTCCTACTAGGGATGGCTACACCTTC. Based on the CDR3 plus reference TRBV18 and TRBJ1-2, the full variable domain is NAGVMQNPRHLVRRRGQEARLRCSPMKGHSHVYWYRQLPEEGLKFMVYLQKENIIDESGMPKERFSAEFPKEGPSILRIQQVVRGDSAAYFCASLGTALPTRDGYTFGSGTRLTVV.

The chain couples TRBV10-2 to TRBJ2-2, with TRBD1 matching 8 bases. The V and J ends lost 8 bases and 4 bases, in that order; junction bases with no gene match: 3. CDR1 is WSHSY and CDR2 is SAAADI in the germline V gene. The CDR3 runs to 13 residues. CDR3 DNA sequence: TGCGCCAGCGGGGGGACAGGCACCGGGGAGCTGTTTTTT. Translation: CASGGTGTGELFF.

CDR3 DNA: TGTGCCAGCAGCTTACAGGGGAGAGGAACTGAAGCTTTCTTT. Protein product: CASSLQGRGTEAFF. This chain connects TRBV3-1 (or the pseudogene TRBV3-2) to TRBJ1-1; 7 bases agree with TRBD1. The germline CDR1 and CDR2 sequences are LGHDT and YNNKEL (reference sequence). The CDR3 has 14 amino acids. J was trimmed by 5 bases and V by 5 bases; bases with no gene match: 8.

CDR3 in DNA: TGTGCCAGCAGTTTAGGTAGCCTGAACACTGAAGCTTTCTTT. The encoded protein is CASSLGSLNTEAFF. The chain joins TRBV27 to TRBJ1-1; D is unresolved. CDR3 length equals 14 residues. Germline V gives CDR1 MNHEY, CDR2 SMNVEV (reference sequence). V was shortened by 2 bases and J by 0 bases, with 7 bases between the two germline ends.